A selection of T cell receptor beta chains follows, all from one sample in a study of T cells in Graves' hyperthyroidism and ophthalmopathy. TCRdb reprocessed the multiplex PCR reads with MiXCR, giving one entry per CDR3 protein. The table shows about 600,000 distinct CDR3 sequences, with roughly 15% occurring only once. Sequencing input: blood. These receptors were obtained from a woman in her thirties or forties with Graves' ophthalmopathy. Both conserved end residues are part of each CDR3. The D gene is left open where the match is weak. Clone size is stated in some rows and not others, as once, few, many or a class when expanded.

>TRBJ2-5|TRBD1|TRBV12-5|19|many
TGTGCTAGTGGTTTGGTCGGGACAGGGGGCCCATCTGGCCAAGAGACCCAGTACTTC
CASGLVGTGGPSGQETQYF
>TRBJ2-7|TRBD1|TRBV3-1|16|many
TGTGCCAGCAGCCGAGGGACAGGCGGAAGTTCCTACGAGCAGTACTTC
CASSRGTGGSSYEQYF
>TRBJ2-1|NA|TRBV5-6|12|few
TGTGCCAGCAGCTTGTCCTGGGGGGCTAAGTTCTTC
CASSLSWGAKFF
>TRBJ2-1|TRBD2|TRBV9|16|NA
TGTGCCAGCAGCGCAGGAACCGGGACTAGCGTAAATGAGCAGTTCTTC
CASSAGTGTSVNEQFF
>TRBJ1-4|NA|TRBV28|15|few
TGTGCCAGCAGTCTCCCCAGGGGCACTAATGAAAAACTGTTTTTT
CASSLPRGTNEKLFF
>TRBJ1-4|TRBD1|TRBV29-1|13|NA
TGCAGCGTTGGCCGGGACAGGGGTGAAAAACTGTTTTTT
CSVGRDRGEKLFF
>TRBJ1-5|NA|TRBV27|15|many
TGTGCCAGCAGTTTGCAGGGGCCTAGCAATCAGCCCCAGCATTTT
CASSLQGPSNQPQHF
>TRBJ1-2|NA|TRBV3-1|18|many
TGTGCCAGCAGCCCCTCTCCCCCGACTTTCGTCAGGAGCGATGGCTACACCTTC
CASSPSPPTFVRSDGYTF
>TRBJ1-1|NA|TRBV12-3/TRBV12-4|15|many
TGTGCCAGCAGTAACAGTGTGGCGTGGAACACTGAAGCTTTCTTT
CASSNSVAWNTEAFF
>TRBJ2-1|NA|TRBV11-2|15|many
TGTGCCAGCAGCTTAGGCTTGATTTCCTACAATGAGCAGTTCTTC
CASSLGLISYNEQFF
>TRBJ2-3|TRBD2|TRBV19|17|NA
TGTGCCAGTAGCGAGACTAGCGGGGGTTCCTCCGGTGATACGCAGTATTTT
CASSETSGGSSGDTQYF
>TRBJ1-2|NA|TRBV2|13|many
TGTGCCAGCGTGGGTCATTTCAACTATGGCTACACCTTC
CASVGHFNYGYTF
>TRBJ2-3|NA|TRBV14|17|NA
TGTGCCAGCAGCCCCCGAGCACAAGGGCTAGGGACAGATACGCAGTATTTT
CASSPRAQGLGTDTQYF
>TRBJ1-5|NA|TRBV28|14|few
TGTGCCAGCAGCCAAGGGGGGTTTGGTCAGCCCCAGCATTTT
CASSQGGFGQPQHF
>TRBJ1-4|NA|TRBV4-1|15|few
TGCGCCAGCAGCCAAGCAGGGAAAGGGTATGAAAAACTGTTTTTT
CASSQAGKGYEKLFF
>TRBJ2-1|TRBD2|TRBV12-3/TRBV12-4|17|few
TGTGCCAGCACCCTGTCCCTCTTAGCGGGGGCTGGCAATGAGCAGTTCTTC
CASTLSLLAGAGNEQFF